Presented here are 9 T cell receptor beta chains from one specimen sequenced in a study of blood T cell repertoires in COVID-19. The data were produced by immunoSEQ multiplex PCR, yet TCRdb's version contains in-frame clones alone and is incomplete. The data contain under 200,000 clones, roughly 83% of them singletons. The sequenced material came from PBMCs or T cells enriched from blood (not recorded which). All receptors derive from a woman aged 60 to 75 who had recovered from COVID-19.

This clone was seen a single time. V is TRBV10-3 and J is TRBJ1-1; 10 nucleotides line up with TRBD1. Looked up from germline, CDR1 is ENHRY and CDR2 is SYGVKD. This CDR3 comprises 13 residues. Trimming removed 6 bases from V and 11 bases from J; junction bases left unmatched: 9. In DNA, the CDR3 is TGTGCCATCAGGGGACAGGGGACAAATGCGGCTTTCTTT. Translated: CAIRGQGTNAAFF.

The chain employs TRBV10-2 and TRBJ2-7, with 11 nucleotides matching TRBD1. The CDR3 covers 18 residues. The V and J ends lost 3 bases and 3 bases, in that order; junction bases with no gene match: 13. CDR1 is WSHSY, CDR2 SAAADI, per germline. DNA of the CDR3: TGCGCCAGCAGTGAATTCCGGATGCTGGGACAGGGGGACTACGAGCAGTACTTC. Amino acids: CASSEFRMLGQGDYEQYF.

The J gene is TRBJ1-5, the V gene TRBV19; 7 nucleotides match TRBD1. Per germline, CDR1 LNHDA and CDR2 SQIVND (reference sequence). CDR3 length: 15 residues. J gave up 6 bases and V 5 bases, and 10 bases lay outside the gene matches. CDR3: CASSLQQGLGQPQHF. DNA of the CDR3: TGTGCCAGTAGTTTACAACAGGGGTTAGGTCAGCCCCAGCATTTT.

As DNA, the CDR3 is TGTGCCAGCAGCTTTCCGACTAGCGGCACCTACGAGCAGTACTTC. Residues: CASSFPTSGTYEQYF. The chain links TRBV11-2 to TRBJ2-7, with 9 bases aligning to TRBD2. V lost 3 bases to trimming and J lost 2 bases; unmatched junction nucleotides: 5. CDR3 length equals 15 residues. Germline CDR1 SGHAT, CDR2 FQNNGV.

The chain carries TRBV19 and TRBJ1-2; TRBD1 might be the D (6 bases). The germline V and J ends were trimmed by 3 bases and 6 bases, with 20 bases remaining between them. CDR1 and CDR2 from the germline V gene are LNHDA and SQIVND (reference sequence). This CDR3 is built from 16 residues. The CDR3 loop reads CASSIGPFPGGDGYTF. As DNA, the CDR3 is TGTGCCAGTAGTATTGGACCATTCCCGGGGGGCGATGGCTACACCTTC. Complete variable domain (other parts from reference TRBV19 and TRBJ1-2): DGGITQSPKYLFRKEGQNVTLSCEQNLNHDAMYWYRQDPGQGLRLIYYSQIVNDFQKGDIAEGYSVSREKKESFPLTVTSAQKNPTAFYLCASSIGPFPGGDGYTFGSGTRLTVV.

CDR3 bases: TGTGCCAGCTCACCCGGGGGGAGGACTGAAGCTTTCTTT. Translating it yields CASSPGGRTEAFF. The V gene is TRBV18, the J gene TRBJ1-1; possible D gene TRBD1, 5 bases. The CDR3 totals 13 residues. Trimming cost V 3 bases and J 5 bases, with 10 bases left between them. Per the germline V gene, CDR1 is KGHSH and CDR2 is LQKENI.

The V gene is TRBV7-3, the J gene TRBJ2-3; tentative D call: TRBD1 (7 bases). V was cut by 6 bases and J by 4 bases, with 14 bases left in between. The CDR3 contains 14 residues. CDR1 is SGHTA and CDR2 is FQGTGA in the germline V gene. CDR3 DNA: TGTGCCAGCAGTCCTCAGGGGGGCCCAGATACGCAGTATTTT. Amino acid sequence: CASSPQGGPDTQYF.

This chain uses TRBV12-3 or TRBV12-4 with TRBJ2-1; TRBD2 might be the D (6 bases). This CDR3 is 13 amino acids long. V lost 6 bases and J 8 bases, leaving 14 bases between the germline ends. The CDR3 DNA is TGTGCCAGCAGAAGGAGGGCCCGGTATGAGCAGTTCTTC. It is translated as CASRRRARYEQFF.

The chain recombines TRBV18 with TRBJ2-2; no reliable D call. Germline V gene data show CDR1 as KGHSH and CDR2 as LQKENI. V gave up 2 bases and J gave up 3 bases, with 7 bases separating them. The CDR3 spans 14 residues. The CDR3 DNA reads as TGTGCCAGCTCACCAGCGGCGTACACCGGGGAGCTGTTTTTT. Amino acids: CASSPAAYTGELFF.